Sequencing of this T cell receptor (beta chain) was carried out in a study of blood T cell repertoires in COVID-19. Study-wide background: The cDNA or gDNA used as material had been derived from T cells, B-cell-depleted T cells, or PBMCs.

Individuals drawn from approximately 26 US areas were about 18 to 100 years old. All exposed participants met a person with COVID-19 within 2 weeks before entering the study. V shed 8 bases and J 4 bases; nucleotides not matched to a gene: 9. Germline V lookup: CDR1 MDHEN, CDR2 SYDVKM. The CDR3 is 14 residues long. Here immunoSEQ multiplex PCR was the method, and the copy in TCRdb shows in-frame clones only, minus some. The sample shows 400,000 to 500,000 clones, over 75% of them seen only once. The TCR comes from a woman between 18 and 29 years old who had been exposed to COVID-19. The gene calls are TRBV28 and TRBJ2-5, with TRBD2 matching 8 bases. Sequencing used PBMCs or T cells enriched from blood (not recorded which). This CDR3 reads CASSVRGGPETQYF. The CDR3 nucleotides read TGTGCCAGCTCGGTTCGGGGGGGGCCAGAGACCCAGTACTTC.